These 10 T cell receptor delta chains were sequenced from one sample in a study of γδ T cells in repeated Plasmodium falciparum infection. TCRdb re-called clones from the multiplex PCR reads via CATT. The repertoire includes tens of thousands of delta-chain clones, 1.4% of them detected once, and over 8% sits in the top ten. Bulk repertoires came from Vgamma9/Vdelta2+ or Vdelta2-negative gammadelta T cells flow-sorted from PBMC. Sequenced input: gamma-delta T cells from blood. These receptors were collected from a pool of human donors (malaria-infected and uninfected, not separated).

Ten or more counts support this clone. This likely came from a read error, as a far larger clone is one base away. This sample also contains other DNA sequences that code for the same CDR3. V usage is TRDV2 and J usage is TRDJ1, with 10 bases aligning to TRDD3. No J gene is reported in TCRdb; it was inferred here by comparing the DNA with germline. CDR1 is GEAIGNYY and CDR2 is EKD in the germline V gene. CDR3 length: 18 residues. For the CDR3, the DNA is TGTGCCTGCGACACCCTGTACACTGGGGGATCTTACTTCGGTAAACTCATCTTT. This codes for CACDTLYTGGSYFGKLIF.

About this clone: TCRdb has a much larger clone's protein, which differs at residue 21 from the translation of this DNA, likely because of a read error; what is shown is the protein translated from the DNA. The CDR3 DNA sequence: TGTGCTCTTGGGGACCTACGGCCTTCCCGAACCTACTGGGGGTCTCCCCGCGTGAACACCAATAAACTCATCTTT. Translation gives CALGDLRPSRTYWGSPRVNTNKLIF. The rearrangement links TRDV1 to TRDJ1, with TRDD3 matching over 8 bases. TCRdb offers no J gene call, so here the DNA was matched to germline to obtain one. The CDR3 covers 25 residues. Germline CDR1 TSWWSYY, CDR2 QGS.

This clone showed up just a few times. It is likely a read error: a sequence one base away is far more abundant. The sample holds other DNA sequences that translate to the same CDR3. CDR3 bases: TGTGCCTGTGACAGCGTAGGGGATAGGACCGATAAACTCATCTTT. Translating gives CACDSVGDRTDKLIF. V usage is TRDV2 and J usage is TRDJ1; TRDD3 matches at 7 bases. Per the germline V gene, CDR1 is GEAIGNYY and CDR2 is EKD. J lost 2 bases, V lost 2 bases, and 7 bases had no gene match. The CDR3 contains 15 residues.

This clone was counted ten times or more. TCRdb assigns this DNA the protein of a much larger clone, which departs from its translation at residue 24; this likely reflects a read error, and the protein shown comes from translating the DNA. TRDV2 is the V gene, and the J gene was not called; TRDD3 is the table's D call and was not checked against the DNA. The CDR3 length is 26 residues. Germline lookup yields CDR1 GEAIGNYY and CDR2 EKD. The CDR3 DNA reads as TGTGCCTGTGACACCGTAAGGCCTCCTACTGGGCTTGGGGGATACGCGGTGGGTCAGTACACCGATAAACCCATCTTT. Amino acids: CACDTVRPPTGLGGYAVGQYTDKPIF.

This clone has just a few counts. A far larger clone is just one base off, so this is likely a read error. The same CDR3 arises from other DNA sequences in this sample as well. The chain has TRDV2 and TRDJ1; 12 positions match TRDD3. Per the germline V gene, CDR1 is GEAIGNYY and CDR2 is EKD. Trimming took 0 bases from V and 8 from J; bases not matched to a gene: 27. The CDR3 loop spans 22 amino acids. The CDR3 spells CACDTVITGGYRAKRGTAKLIF. CDR3 bases: TGTGCCTGTGACACCGTGATAACTGGGGGATACAGGGCAAAAAGGGGTACGGCAAAACTCATCTTT.

This clone came up a few times. The translation of this DNA and the TCRdb protein of a much larger clone differ at residue 19, probably owing to a read error; the protein shown here is translated from the DNA. The chain combines TRDV1 with TRDJ1; 7 bases map to TRDD3. Germline-derived CDR1 and CDR2 are TSWWSYY and QGS. The CDR3 loop spans 22 amino acids. The CDR3 bases are TGTGCTCTTGGGGAAGTGGTGACGTCCTGGGGATATTGGGAAAGCGTCACCGATAGACTCATCTTT. This encodes CALGEVVTSWGYWESVTDRLIF.

Of note for this clone: This sequence is one base from a far larger clone and is likely a read error. Other nucleotide sequences in the sample specify the same CDR3. CDR3 residues: CALGLTRRNNWGIRYTDKLIF. In DNA, the CDR3 is TGTGCTCTCGGGCTTACTCGACGTAATAACTGGGGGATACGGTACACCGATAAACTCATCTTT. The chain carries TRDV1 and TRDJ1; TRDD3 agrees at 13 bases. Germline loops: CDR1 TSWWSYY, CDR2 QGS. The CDR3 is 21 amino acids. The junction had 22 bases not matched to a gene; V was cut back by 9 bases and J by 0 bases.

Regarding this clone: TCRdb pairs this DNA with a much larger clone's protein that differs at residue 11, likely a read error; the protein shown was translated from the DNA. The CDR3, as DNA: TGTGCTCTTGGGCAAGGGTCCCCTCCCCGTTGCACCGATAAACTCATCTTT. This translates into CALGQGSPPRCTDKLIF. The J gene is TRDJ1, the V gene TRDV1; D not resolved. Germline CDR1 and CDR2: TSWWSYY and QGS. This CDR3 spans 17 amino acids. The V end lost 5 bases, the J end lost 1 base, and 20 bases lay between the germline ends.

This clone was recorded a few times. A far larger clone differs by one base, so this is likely a read error. This sample includes further DNA sequences coding for the same CDR3. The gene calls are TRDV1 and TRDJ1; D is possibly TRDD3 (5 bases). Assignment of the J gene here rests on matching the DNA to germline, because TCRdb gives none. The CDR3 is 16 amino acids. Germline V gives CDR1 TSWWSYY, CDR2 QGS. Trimming stripped 2 bases from V and 6 bases from J, with 19 bases between. The CDR3 DNA follows: TGTGCTCTTGGGGAAGATCTTTTTCTTGGGGAAAATAAACTCATCTTT. This sequence encodes CALGEDLFLGENKLIF.

This clone turned up a few times. TCRdb's protein for this DNA is that of a much larger clone and differs from the translation at residue 9, likely a read error; the protein shown is the DNA translation. The rearrangement links TRDV1 to TRDJ1; D gene ambiguous. TCRdb does not report a J gene; here it was assigned by matching the DNA to germline references. Trimming stripped 1 base from V and 0 bases from J, with 27 bases between. Looked up from germline, CDR1 is TSWWSYY and CDR2 is QGS. CDR3 length equals 21 residues. CDR3 nucleotide sequence: TGTGCTCTTGGGGAACGCCTTGAGAGCTTACTGAGCCCTTATTACACCGATAAACTCATCTTT. Amino acid sequence: CALGERLESLLSPYYTDKLIF.